This is a list of T cell receptor beta chains from one sample in a study of technical replicates of blood from several donors. Only in-frame clones appear in the TCRdb table, and some are missing; sequencing was by immunoSEQ multiplex PCR. The repertoire holds 70,000 to 85,000 clones, with roughly 92% as singletons. The sample was T cells isolated from PBMCs. The receptors here all came from a human donor in good health. Each CDR3 is given with its conserved first and last residue. A D gene is named only where the DNA matches it firmly. Size values are once, few and many counts, or a class for expanded clones, and some rows have none.

V: TRBV9
D: TRBD1
J: TRBJ2-7
size: -
DNA: TGTGCCAGCAGCCCCAGCAGGACAGGGTACCACGAGCAGTACTTC
CDR3: CASSPSRTGYHEQYF

V: TRBV6-1
D: TRBD2
J: TRBJ2-1
size: -
DNA: TGTGCCAGCAGTGAACTAGCGGGAGGTACCTACAATGAGCAGTTCTTC
CDR3: CASSELAGGTYNEQFF

V: TRBV9
D: TRBD2
J: TRBJ2-2
size: -
DNA: TGTGCCAGCAGTTCAGGGACTAGCAGTAGCGGGGAGCTGTTTTTT
CDR3: CASSSGTSSSGELFF

V: TRBV4-1
D: -
J: TRBJ1-1
size: -
DNA: TGCGCCAGCAGACAAGGAGAGGTGGAAGCTTTCTTT
CDR3: CASRQGEVEAFF

V: TRBV5-8
D: -
J: TRBJ2-5
size: once
DNA: TGTGCCAGCAGGTCCAACAGGGTTGATGTCAGAGGGACCCAGTACTTC
CDR3: CASRSNRVDVRGTQYF

V: TRBV7-9
D: -
J: TRBJ1-4
size: -
DNA: TGTGCCAGCAGCCCCCTAGACAGCGCAACTAATGAAAAACTGTTTTTT
CDR3: CASSPLDSATNEKLFF

V: TRBV7-9
D: -
J: TRBJ2-3
size: -
DNA: TGTGCCAGCAGCTTAGGCACAGGGCGAACAGATACGCAGTATTTT
CDR3: CASSLGTGRTDTQYF

V: TRBV5-6
D: TRBD1
J: TRBJ2-7
size: -
DNA: TGTGCCAGCAGTCCTACTCCGGGACAGTTACTCTTTTCCTACGAGCAGTACTTC
CDR3: CASSPTPGQLLFSYEQYF

V: TRBV6-6
D: TRBD2
J: TRBJ2-4
size: -
DNA: TGTGCCAGCAGTTACGAGGGAGGGCGGAACATTCAGTACTTC
CDR3: CASSYEGGRNIQYF

V: TRBV5-4
D: TRBD1
J: TRBJ2-2
size: once
DNA: TGTGCCAGCAGCCCTGGGACAGGCAACACCGGGGAGCTGTTTTTT
CDR3: CASSPGTGNTGELFF

V: TRBV14
D: -
J: TRBJ2-5
size: -
DNA: TGTGCCAGCAGCCAAGGGGCGCAGCAAGAGACCCAGTACTTC
CDR3: CASSQGAQQETQYF

V: TRBV28
D: -
J: TRBJ1-5
size: -
DNA: TGTGCCAGCAGTTCAAAAAGTACCGGGACTGTATCAAGGCAGCCCCAGCATTTT
CDR3: CASSSKSTGTVSRQPQHF

V: TRBV28
D: TRBD1
J: TRBJ2-7
size: -
DNA: TGTGCCAGCAGTTTCGGGACAGGGTGGTACGAGCAGTACTTC
CDR3: CASSFGTGWYEQYF

V: TRBV5-1
D: TRBD1
J: TRBJ1-2
size: -
DNA: TGCGCCAGCAGCTCAACAGGGGAACGCGATGGCTACACCTTC
CDR3: CASSSTGERDGYTF

V: TRBV28
D: TRBD2
J: TRBJ2-1
size: -
DNA: TGTGCCAGCAGTTTATACTCCGGGACTAGCGGGTCCTACAATGAGCAGTTCTTC
CDR3: CASSLYSGTSGSYNEQFF

V: TRBV10-2
D: -
J: TRBJ2-1
size: -
DNA: TGCGCCACCCTATTTTACAATGAGCAGTTCTTC
CDR3: CATLFYNEQFF

V: TRBV4-2
D: TRBD1
J: TRBJ1-5
size: -
DNA: TGTGCCAGCAGCCAAGATACAGGGGGATGGCAGCCCCAGCATTTT
CDR3: CASSQDTGGWQPQHF

V: TRBV28
D: -
J: TRBJ2-7
size: -
DNA: TGTGCCAGCAGTCCACTAGGGGGCTACGAGCAGTACTTC
CDR3: CASSPLGGYEQYF

V: TRBV29-1
D: -
J: TRBJ2-3
size: -
DNA: TGCAGCGTTGAACGCACAGGGCCCGGCACAGATACGCAGTATTTT
CDR3: CSVERTGPGTDTQYF

V: TRBV29-1
D: -
J: TRBJ1-1
size: -
DNA: TGCAGCGTTGAAGGGGAGACAGGAGTGTCTGAAGCTTTCTTT
CDR3: CSVEGETGVSEAFF

V: TRBV27
D: -
J: TRBJ2-1
size: -
DNA: TGTGCCAGCAGTAATAGCGCTTCACATGAGCAGTTCTTC
CDR3: CASSNSASHEQFF

V: TRBV5-1
D: -
J: TRBJ2-5
size: -
DNA: TGCGCCAGCAGCTTGTCAGGAGGCGAGACCCAGTACTTC
CDR3: CASSLSGGETQYF

V: TRBV2
D: -
J: TRBJ1-2
size: -
DNA: TGTGCCAGCAGGGAGGGGCCTAGGGGTGGCTACACCTTC
CDR3: CASREGPRGGYTF

V: TRBV19
D: TRBD1
J: TRBJ1-1
size: -
DNA: TGTGCCAGTAGTACCCTCGGACAGGGAGGATGGGGCACTGAAGCTTTCTTT
CDR3: CASSTLGQGGWGTEAFF

V: TRBV5-4
D: TRBD2
J: TRBJ2-3
size: -
DNA: TGTGCCAGCAGCTTGGATCCGCTAGCGGGATACACAGATACGCAGTATTTT
CDR3: CASSLDPLAGYTDTQYF

V: TRBV5-6
D: TRBD2
J: TRBJ2-7
size: -
DNA: TGTGCCAGCAGCTTGGGGGGGGGAATGACGGTAATTGGGGAGCAGTACTTC
CDR3: CASSLGGGMTVIGEQYF

V: TRBV6-5
D: -
J: TRBJ1-1
size: -
DNA: TGTGCCAGCAGTTACGGGGCGGACACTGAAGCTTTCTTT
CDR3: CASSYGADTEAFF

V: TRBV29-1
D: -
J: TRBJ2-1
size: -
DNA: TGCAGCGTTGGGGACTCGGGGGTCAATGAGCAGTTCTTC
CDR3: CSVGDSGVNEQFF

V: TRBV5-4
D: -
J: TRBJ1-1
size: -
DNA: TGTGCCAGCAGCTTGGCCGGGATCACGAACACTGAAGCTTTCTTT
CDR3: CASSLAGITNTEAFF

V: TRBV7-8
D: TRBD2
J: TRBJ2-7
size: once
DNA: TGTGCCAGCAGCTTGCTAGCGGGTTACTACGAGCAGTACTTC
CDR3: CASSLLAGYYEQYF

V: TRBV2
D: -
J: TRBJ2-1
size: -
DNA: TGTGCCAGCAGCGACTTGAATGTTTACAATGAGCAGTTCTTC
CDR3: CASSDLNVYNEQFF

V: TRBV7-2
D: TRBD2
J: TRBJ2-2
size: -
DNA: TGTGCCAGCAGCTCGATAGCGGGAGGGAACACCGGGGAGCTGTTTTTT
CDR3: CASSSIAGGNTGELFF

V: TRBV5-6
D: -
J: TRBJ1-2
size: -
DNA: TGTGCCAGCAGCAGAGACACCCAGAAAAGCACCTTC
CDR3: CASSRDTQKSTF

V: TRBV5-1
D: TRBD2
J: TRBJ2-1
size: -
DNA: TGCGCCAGCAGCAAAAGCGGGACCGCCCCCAATGAGCAGTTCTTC
CDR3: CASSKSGTAPNEQFF

V: TRBV7-2
D: -
J: TRBJ1-1
size: -
DNA: TGTGCCAGCAGCCCCCAGGGTTTGGGGACTGAAGCTTTCTTT
CDR3: CASSPQGLGTEAFF